This T cell receptor beta chain was recorded in a study of metastatic and nonmetastatic thyroid tumors. For the study at large: Repertoires from malignant and benign thyroid patients were compared across blood and tumor or nodule tissue. Study-level results: As reported, TCR beta diversity in blood and tumor was significantly higher in malignant thyroid tumors than in benign nodules.

The table lists this clone with a few counts. Its antigen remains unidentified. TCRdb reassembled clones from the PCR reads with MiXCR. The data contain 30,000 to 40,000 clones, approximately 15% of them seen just once; the ten biggest clones take up about 7.3%. Germline values: CDR1 MNHEY, CDR2 SVGEGT. The CDR3 totals 18 residues. With V trimmed by 7 bases and J by 5 bases, 21 bases remained unmatched. Ahead of thyroid surgery, no patient had received treatment of any kind. The rearrangement joins TRBV6-2 or TRBV6-3 to TRBJ2-3; TRBD1 matches 7 bases. This receptor was identified in a female donor with papillary thyroid cancer or a benign thyroid nodule (not recorded which). Some clones in this sample may be carry-over from other donors' samples. Sequenced material: blood. The CDR3: CASNKGDSASSGKDTQYF. The CDR3 region has the DNA TGTGCCAGCAATAAGGGGGACAGTGCCAGCAGTGGCAAAGATACGCAGTATTTT.